The 13 T cell receptor beta chains below all came from one sample that was sequenced in a study of cytomegalovirus exposure and HLA in healthy donors. Amplification used 60 Vbeta primers and 13 Jbeta primers. The table came from immunoSEQ multiplex PCR; TCRdb's copy has only in-frame clones and leaves some out. The sample includes approximately 110,000 clones, 60% to 75% of them seen just once. Sequencing was done on a sample of PBMCs. These receptor sequences come from a woman in her 50s in good health and CMV-seropositive.

This clone appeared many times. The chain joins TRBV30 to TRBJ1-5; D is uncertain. CDR1 is GTSNPN and CDR2 is SVGIG in the germline V gene (reference sequence). The CDR3 is made up of 17 amino acids. V was clipped by 0 bases and J by 1 base, with 16 bases between them. The CDR3 region has the DNA TGTGCCTGGAGTGTTAGTACCGCCTGGGAGAGCAATCAGCCCCAGCATTTT. Its translation: CAWSVSTAWESNQPQHF. The variable domain in full, with the rest retrieved from reference TRBV30 and TRBJ1-5, is SQTIHQWPATLVQPVGSPLSLECTVEGTSNPNLYWYRQAAGRGLQLLFYSVGIGQISSEVPQNLSASRPQDRQFILSSKKLLLSDSGFYLCAWSVSTAWESNQPQHFGDGTRLSIL.

The V call is TRBV2, the J call TRBJ2-1; weak D call: TRBD2 (5 bases). Trimming removed 10 bases at V and 4 bases at J, with 11 bases between. Per germline, CDR1 SNHLY and CDR2 FYNNEI. The CDR3 loop spans 12 amino acids. Here the CDR3 DNA reads TGTGCCATGACGGGAAGGTACAATGAGCAGTTCTTC. It codes for CAMTGRYNEQFF.

This chain connects TRBV6-1 to TRBJ2-2, with D perhaps matching TRBD1 (6 bases). The CDR3 length is 15 residues. CDR1 and CDR2 (germline): MNHNS, SASEGT. V was shortened by 6 bases and J by 4 bases, with 15 bases between the two germline ends. The CDR3 DNA is TGTGCCAGCAGGGATAAGACAGGACTCACCGGGGAGCTGTTTTTT. Its translation: CASRDKTGLTGELFF.

The chain recombines TRBV7-9 with TRBJ1-6, with a possible D match to TRBD1 (5 bases). Germline V gene data show CDR1 as SEHNR and CDR2 as FQNEAQ (reference sequence). Trimming took off 0 bases at V and 5 bases at J, with 8 bases between the two ends. The CDR3 runs 15 residues. The CDR3 coding sequence is TGTGCCAGCAGCTTAGCAGGCAGGGATAATTCACCCCTCCACTTT. Translation: CASSLAGRDNSPLHF. Looking up the rest from reference TRBV7-9 and TRBJ1-6 gives the full variable domain: DTGVSQNPRHKITKRGQNVTFRCDPISEHNRLYWYRQTLGQGPEFLTYFQNEAQLEKSRLLSDRFSAERPKGSFSTLEIQRTEQGDSAMYLCASSLAGRDNSPLHFGNGTRLTVT.

This clone was seen a handful of times. The V gene is TRBV6-4, the J gene TRBJ2-3; 10 positions agree with TRBD1. The CDR3 runs 13 residues. V lost 4 bases to trimming and J lost 5 bases; unmatched junction nucleotides: 0. CDR1 MRHNA and CDR2 SNTAGT come from the germline V gene. CDR3 residues: CASSGDRGDTQYF. The CDR3 DNA sequence: TGTGCCAGCAGTGGGGACAGGGGAGATACGCAGTATTTT.

CDR3 coding DNA: TGTGCCAGCAGTGTTACTAGCTACGAGCAGTACTTC. Translating gives CASSVTSYEQYF. V gene TRBV6-1 combines with J gene TRBJ2-7, with TRBD2 as a possible D gene (5 bases). The germline gives CDR1 MNHNS, CDR2 SASEGT. V gave up 4 bases and J gave up 3 bases, with 7 bases separating them. The length of the CDR3 is 12 residues.

The genes are TRBV7-8 and TRBJ2-7, with D perhaps matching TRBD1 (6 bases). The CDR3 is 14 residues long. Germline V gene data show CDR1 as SGHVS and CDR2 as FQNEAQ. V lost 5 bases, J lost 0 bases, and 11 bases lay in between. The CDR3 sequence: CASSPWTASYEQYF. CDR3 DNA sequence: TGTGCCAGCAGCCCATGGACAGCCTCCTACGAGCAGTACTTC.

This clone has a handful of counts. The rearrangement joins TRBV5-1 to TRBJ1-2; TRBD1 matches 7 bases. V was clipped by 4 bases and J by 0 bases; unmatched bases: 9. The CDR3 totals 16 residues. In germline, CDR1 is SGHRS, CDR2 YFSETQ. The CDR3 bases are TGCGCCAGCAGCCCGACAGGGTCTCCGGCTAACTATGGCTACACCTTC. It specifies CASSPTGSPANYGYTF.

The chain uses TRBV7-2 and TRBJ2-7; D is perhaps TRBD2 (5 bases). This CDR3 comprises 13 residues. Germline V lookup: CDR1 SGHTA, CDR2 FQGNSA. V dropped 5 bases and J dropped 4 bases, with 12 bases sitting between them. CDR3 coding DNA: TGTGCCAGCAGCGGACCGGGGATATACGAGCAGTACTTC. This codes for CASSGPGIYEQYF.

The chain joins TRBV7-9 to TRBJ2-3, with D hard to call. From germline, CDR1 is SEHNR and CDR2 FQNEAQ (reference sequence). Trimming cost V 5 bases and J 3 bases, with 6 bases left between them. CDR3 length: 12 residues. The CDR3 region is CASSPNTDTQYF. The CDR3 nucleotides are TGTGCCAGCAGCCCTAATACAGATACGCAGTATTTT.

V is TRBV6-5 and J is TRBJ1-4; 7 nucleotides agree with TRBD1. V was pared by 6 bases and J by 8 bases, with 6 bases of the junction left unmatched. This CDR3 is 13 amino acids long. Germline V gene lookup returns CDR1 MNHEY and CDR2 SVGAGI. In DNA, the CDR3 is TGTGCCAGCAGGGACACAGGGGAGGAAAAACTGTTTTTT. Encoded protein: CASRDTGEEKLFF.

This clone was detected a few times. The J gene is TRBJ2-5, the V gene TRBV7-2; 9 bases line up with TRBD2. CDR3 length: 16 residues. Trimming took 1 base from V and 7 from J; bases not matched to a gene: 10. Germline loops: CDR1 SGHTA, CDR2 FQGNSA. The DNA for the CDR3 is TGTGCCAGCAGCTTAGACAGCGGGGGGCCAGGGGGGACCCAGTACTTC. Protein product: CASSLDSGGPGGTQYF.

The chain joins TRBV11-2 to TRBJ2-3; no clear D gene. The V end was cut by 4 bases, the J end by 1 base, with 9 bases between. The germline CDR1 and CDR2 sequences are SGHAT and FQNNGV. This CDR3 is 14 amino acids long. The CDR3 loop is CASSSYRGTDTQYF. In DNA form, the CDR3 reads TGTGCCAGCAGCTCGTATCGGGGCACAGATACGCAGTATTTT.